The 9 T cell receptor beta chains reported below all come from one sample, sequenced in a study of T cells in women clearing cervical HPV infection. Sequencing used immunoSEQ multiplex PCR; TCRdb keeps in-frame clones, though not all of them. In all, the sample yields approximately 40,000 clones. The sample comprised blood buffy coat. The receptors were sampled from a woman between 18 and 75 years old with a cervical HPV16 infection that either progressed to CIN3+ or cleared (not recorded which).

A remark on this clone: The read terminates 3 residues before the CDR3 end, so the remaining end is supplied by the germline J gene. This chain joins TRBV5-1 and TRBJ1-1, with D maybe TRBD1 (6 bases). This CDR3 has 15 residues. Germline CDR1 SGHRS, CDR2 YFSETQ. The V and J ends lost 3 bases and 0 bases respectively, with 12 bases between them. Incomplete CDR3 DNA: TGCGCCAGCAGCTCAACCGGGACAATGAACACTGAA. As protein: CASSSTGTMNTE. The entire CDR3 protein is CASSSTGTMNTEAFF.

Partial CDR3 DNA: TGTGCCAGCAGGGGGGGGACCCTAAAGGGATATGGC. Its translation: CASRGGTLKGYG. The full-length CDR3 reads as CASRGGTLKGYGYTF. The V call is TRBV2, the J call TRBJ1-2; D might be TRBD1 (5 bases). The read stops 3 residues short of the end of the CDR3; the missing end is completed from the germline J gene. The CDR3 is 15 residues long. Germline V gene data show CDR1 as SNHLY and CDR2 as FYNNEI. V was cut by 6 bases and J by 5 bases, with 19 bases left in between. Combining the CDR3 with reference TRBV2 and TRBJ1-2 gives the whole variable domain EPEVTQTPSHQVTQMGQEVILRCVPISNHLYFYWYRQILGQKVEFLVSFYNNEISEKSEIFDDQFSVERPDGSNFTLKIRSTKLEDSAMYFCASRGGTLKGYGYTFGSGTRLTVV.

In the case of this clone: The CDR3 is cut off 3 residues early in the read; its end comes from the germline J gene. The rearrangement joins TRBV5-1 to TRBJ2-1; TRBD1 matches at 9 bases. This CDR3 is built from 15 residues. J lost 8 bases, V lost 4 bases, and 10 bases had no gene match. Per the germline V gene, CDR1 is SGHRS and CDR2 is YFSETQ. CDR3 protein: CASSGAEDRGYEQFF. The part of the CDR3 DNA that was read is TGCGCCAGCAGCGGGGCGGAGGACAGGGGCTATGAG.

CDR3 region: CASRASGGAGNQPQHF. The sequenced part of the CDR3 DNA is TGTGCCAGTAGAGCCTCGGGGGGGGCTGGCAATCAGCCC. V gene TRBV19 combines with J gene TRBJ1-5; maybe TRBD1 (6 bases). Sequencing ends 3 residues short of the CDR3 end; the germline J gene provides the rest. CDR3 length: 16 residues. Germline V gives CDR1 LNHDA, CDR2 SQIVND (reference sequence). V lost 6 bases, J lost 2 bases, and 17 bases lay in between.

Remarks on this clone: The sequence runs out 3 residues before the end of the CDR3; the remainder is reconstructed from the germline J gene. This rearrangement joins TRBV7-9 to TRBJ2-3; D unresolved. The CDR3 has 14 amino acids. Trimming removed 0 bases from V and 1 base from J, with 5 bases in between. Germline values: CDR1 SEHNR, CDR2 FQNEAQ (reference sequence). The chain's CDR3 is CASSLARRTDTQYF. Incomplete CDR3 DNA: TGTGCCAGCAGCTTAGCGAGGCGCACAGATACG.

CDR3 DNA (partial): TGTGCCAGCAGGGTAGGCGGAACCTACAATGAG. Translating gives CASRVGGTYNE. The CDR3 in its entirety is CASRVGGTYNEQFF. The genes are TRBV28 and TRBJ2-1; no firm D call. The read is 3 residues too short to cover the CDR3 end, so that end is filled in from the germline J gene. The CDR3 runs 14 residues. CDR1 MDHEN and CDR2 SYDVKM come from the germline V gene. The V gene lost 6 bases and the J gene lost 2 bases, with 11 bases spanning the gap.

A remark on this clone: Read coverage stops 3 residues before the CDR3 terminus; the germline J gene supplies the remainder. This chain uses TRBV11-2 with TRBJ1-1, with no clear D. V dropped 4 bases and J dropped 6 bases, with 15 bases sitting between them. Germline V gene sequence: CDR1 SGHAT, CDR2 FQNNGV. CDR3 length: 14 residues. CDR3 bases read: TGTGCCAGCAGCTACGACCCTATGAGGGCTGAA. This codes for CASSYDPMRAE. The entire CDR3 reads CASSYDPMRAEAFF.

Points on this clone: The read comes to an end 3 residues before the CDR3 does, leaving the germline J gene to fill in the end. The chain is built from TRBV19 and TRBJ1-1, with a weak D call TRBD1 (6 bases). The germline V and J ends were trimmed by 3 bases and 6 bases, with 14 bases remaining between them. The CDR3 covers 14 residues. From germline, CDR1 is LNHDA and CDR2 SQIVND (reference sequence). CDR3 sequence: CASSISGAGAEAFF. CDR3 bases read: TGTGCCAGTAGTATCTCAGGGGCCGGGGCTGAA.

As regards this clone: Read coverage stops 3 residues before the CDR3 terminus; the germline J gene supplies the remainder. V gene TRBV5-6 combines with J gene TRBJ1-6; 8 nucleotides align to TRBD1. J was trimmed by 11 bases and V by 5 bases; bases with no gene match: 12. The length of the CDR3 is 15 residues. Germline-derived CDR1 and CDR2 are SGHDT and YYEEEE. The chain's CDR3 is CASSLPGQGRTPLHF. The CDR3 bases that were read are TGTGCCAGCAGTTTGCCCGGACAGGGCAGAACACCC.